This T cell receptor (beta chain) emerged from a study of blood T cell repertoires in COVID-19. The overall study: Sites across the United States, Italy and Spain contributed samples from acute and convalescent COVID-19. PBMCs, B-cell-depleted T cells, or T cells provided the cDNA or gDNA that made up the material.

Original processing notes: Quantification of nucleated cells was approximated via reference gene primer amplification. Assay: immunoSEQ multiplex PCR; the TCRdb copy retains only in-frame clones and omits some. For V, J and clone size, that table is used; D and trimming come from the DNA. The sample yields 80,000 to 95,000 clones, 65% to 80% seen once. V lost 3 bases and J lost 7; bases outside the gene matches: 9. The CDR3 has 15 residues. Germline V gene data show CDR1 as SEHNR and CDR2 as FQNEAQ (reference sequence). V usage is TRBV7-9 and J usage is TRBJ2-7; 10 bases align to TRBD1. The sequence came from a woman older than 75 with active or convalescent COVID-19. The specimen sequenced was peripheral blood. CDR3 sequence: CASSFDRGRLKEQYF. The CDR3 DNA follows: TGTGCCAGCAGCTTTGACAGGGGGCGGCTCAAGGAGCAGTACTTC.